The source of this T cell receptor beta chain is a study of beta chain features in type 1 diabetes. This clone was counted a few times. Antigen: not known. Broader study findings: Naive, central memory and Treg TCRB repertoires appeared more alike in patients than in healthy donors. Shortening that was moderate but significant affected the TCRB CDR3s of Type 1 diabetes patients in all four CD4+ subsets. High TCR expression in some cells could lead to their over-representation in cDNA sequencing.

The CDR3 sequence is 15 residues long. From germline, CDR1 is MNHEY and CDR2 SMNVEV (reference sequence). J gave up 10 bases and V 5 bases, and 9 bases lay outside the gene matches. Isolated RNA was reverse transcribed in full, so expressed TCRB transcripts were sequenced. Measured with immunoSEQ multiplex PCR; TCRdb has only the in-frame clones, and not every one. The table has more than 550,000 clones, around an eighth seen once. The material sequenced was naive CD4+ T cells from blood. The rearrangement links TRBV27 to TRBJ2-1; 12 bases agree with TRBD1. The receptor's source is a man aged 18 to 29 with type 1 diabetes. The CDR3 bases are TGTGCCAGCAGTATCCGGGACAGGGGGCATGAGGAGCAGTTCTTC. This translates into CASSIRDRGHEEQFF.